The present T cell receptor (beta chain) was sequenced within a study of early T cells in non-severe SARS-CoV-2 infection. Looking at the study overall: Chains were not paired, and sequencing was done on bulk RNA from unsorted whole blood.

The table lists this clonotype with many counts. CDR3 length equals 13 residues. V dropped 5 bases and J dropped 3 bases, with 11 bases sitting between them. Germline V gene lookup returns CDR1 SGHVS and CDR2 FNYEAQ. Individually, cDNA molecules had unique molecular identifiers attached to them. TCRdb processed the 5' RACE reads anew with MiXCR; each CDR3 protein has one entry. The table has 32,000 or so distinct CDR3 sequences, 5.7% seen once. This clonotype originated in an adult who was a healthcare worker with PCR-confirmed SARS-CoV-2 infection or an uninfected control (not recorded which). Material for sequencing was whole blood. The J gene is TRBJ2-7, the V gene TRBV7-6; D not certain. Written as DNA, the CDR3 is TGTGCCAGCAGCGAAAGGAGATTCTACGAGCAGTACTTC. It is translated as CASSERRFYEQYF.